What follows are 30 T cell receptor beta chains derived from one specimen sequenced in a study of spatial heterogeneity in lung cancer. Their specific antigens are unknown. The time point here: sample taken at primary tumor resection. TCRdb reprocessed the 5' RACE reads with MiXCR, giving one entry per CDR3 protein. The sample gives 6,900 or so distinct CDR3 sequences, roughly 12% of which show up once; approximately 23% is in the top ten. Findings and caveats of the study: How many expanded intratumoral alpha and beta TCRs were present tracked the tumor mutation count, which was a count of nonsynonymous mutations.

Sequencing used lung tumor tissue, obtained at surgery. These receptors were collected from a male donor with early-stage non-small cell lung cancer.

Comments on this clonotype: The library was designed around alpha chains, so this beta chain is a stray read whose abundance carries little weight. The J gene is TRBJ2-2, the V gene TRBV7-9; D perhaps matches TRBD2 (6 bases). The CDR3 spans 19 residues. Germline CDR1 is SEHNR and CDR2 is FQNEAQ (reference sequence). The V end was cut by 0 bases, the J end by 1 base, with 18 bases between. The CDR3 sequence: CASSLASSGSPRNTGELFF. The CDR3, as DNA: TGTGCCAGCAGCTTAGCCTCCTCCGGGAGCCCGAGGAACACCGGGGAGCTGTTTTTT.

By its share, this clonotype is medium-sized (0.01 to 0.1%). Within a library made for alpha chains, this beta chain is off target, and its count is uninformative. V usage is TRBV27 and J usage is TRBJ2-6; D might be TRBD1 (6 bases). Germline CDR1 reads MNHEY; CDR2 reads SMNVEV (reference sequence). Trimming removed 3 bases from V and 4 bases from J, with 16 bases in between. The CDR3 covers 17 residues. The CDR3 loop reads CASSFLPRQEGANVLTF. The CDR3 DNA reads TGTGCCAGCAGTTTCCTCCCGAGACAGGAAGGGGCCAACGTCCTGACTTTC.

Comments on this clonotype: This beta chain is an off-target read within a library intended for alpha chains, so its frequency means little. The chain couples TRBV7-2 to TRBJ2-6; D remains ambiguous. In germline, CDR1 is SGHTA, CDR2 FQGNSA. There are 14 residues in the CDR3. V was trimmed by 6 bases and J by 2 bases, leaving 8 bases between them. The CDR3 reads CASSYTTGANVLTF. DNA of the CDR3: TGTGCCAGCAGTTACACCACTGGGGCCAACGTCCTGACTTTC.

This clonotype was seen at least ten times. This beta chain represents an off-target read in a library built for alpha chains; its size is of limited meaning. The chain recombines TRBV6-1 with TRBJ2-7; D remains ambiguous. Germline loops: CDR1 MNHNS, CDR2 SASEGT. This CDR3 region has 12 residues. V was shortened by 7 bases and J by 2 bases, with 9 bases between the two germline ends. The CDR3 is CASTWDAYEQYF. The CDR3 coding sequence is TGTGCCAGCACCTGGGATGCCTACGAGCAGTACTTC.

This clonotype was seen ten or more times. Within a library made for alpha chains, this beta chain is off target, and its count is uninformative. The chain links TRBV12-3 or TRBV12-4 to TRBJ2-7; D is unclear. The ends were cut back, 3 bases at V and 6 bases at J, with 9 bases in the middle. The CDR3 extends over 12 amino acids. CDR3 region: CASSFASGEQYF. The CDR3 bases are TGTGCCAGCAGTTTTGCTAGTGGCGAGCAGTACTTC.

A few counts support this clonotype. This beta chain appears as a stray read in a library generated for alpha chains; its size is not informative. The genes are TRBV3-1 and TRBJ1-2; D remains ambiguous. Germline V gene sequence: CDR1 LGHDT, CDR2 YNNKEL (reference sequence). The CDR3 extends over 14 amino acids. V dropped 0 bases and J dropped 2 bases, with 7 bases sitting between them. The CDR3: CASSQDGYNYGYTF. Written as DNA, the CDR3 is TGTGCCAGCAGCCAAGACGGTTACAACTATGGCTACACCTTC.

By share, this clonotype ranks as medium-sized (0.01 to 0.1%). This beta chain lies outside the target of a library built for alpha chains; its clone size means little. CDR3 nucleotide sequence: TGTGCCAGCAGCCAGGGACAGTTCACTGAAGCTTTCTTT. It is translated as CASSQGQFTEAFF. This chain links TRBV9 with TRBJ1-1; 7 bases are shared with TRBD1. Germline V gene lookup returns CDR1 SGDLS and CDR2 YYNGEE. V lost 4 bases to trimming and J lost 4 bases; unmatched junction nucleotides: 4. CDR3 size: 13 residues.

This clonotype was observed at least ten times. This beta chain appears as a stray read in a library generated for alpha chains; its size is not informative. The chain is built from TRBV12-5 and TRBJ2-2; no definite D call. V gave up 6 bases and J gave up 0 bases, with 8 bases separating them. Germline CDR1 LGHNT, CDR2 FRNRAP. This CDR3 is built from 14 residues. In DNA, the CDR3 is TGTGCTAGTGGATCCGGATCGAACACCGGGGAGCTGTTTTTT. Protein: CASGSGSNTGELFF.

This clonotype was counted ten times or more. This beta chain is a stray read from a library made for alpha chains; its abundance is not meaningful. The chain carries TRBV10-2 and TRBJ1-5; a possible D gene is TRBD1 (5 bases). This CDR3 is built from 13 residues. V lost 2 bases to trimming and J lost 7 bases, with 9 bases between them. Germline values: CDR1 WSHSY, CDR2 SAAADI. CDR3 amino acids: CASSEGAGQPQHF. The CDR3 DNA reads as TGCGCCAGCAGTGAGGGGGCGGGACAGCCCCAGCATTTT.

Concerning this clonotype: This beta chain is an off-target read within a library intended for alpha chains, so its frequency means little. The CDR3 DNA reads TGTGCCAGCAGCGCGGGGACAGGGCCGCGAGAGACCCAGTACTTC. The encoded protein is CASSAGTGPRETQYF. V and J are TRBV7-9 and TRBJ2-5; 9 bases line up with TRBD1. The germline CDR1 and CDR2 sequences are SEHNR and FQNEAQ (reference sequence). The trim removed 5 bases at V and 4 bases at J, leaving 8 bases unmatched. This CDR3 comprises 15 residues.

A note on this clonotype: Since the library was made to target alpha chains, this beta chain is a stray read and its abundance is not meaningful. This chain links TRBV9 with TRBJ1-3; D gene unclear. The germline V gene has CDR1 SGDLS and CDR2 YYNGEE. The CDR3 has 16 amino acids. V shed 2 bases and J shed 0 bases, with 12 bases lying between them. For the CDR3, the DNA is TGTGCCAGCAGCGTCAACCCAGGATTCTCTGGAAACACCATATATTTT. Translated: CASSVNPGFSGNTIYF. The whole variable domain, filled in from reference TRBV9 and TRBJ1-3, reads DSGVTQTPKHLITATGQRVTLRCSPRSGDLSVYWYQQSLDQGLQFLIQYYNGEERAKGNILERFSAQQFPDLHSELNLSSLELGDSALYFCASSVNPGFSGNTIYFGEGSWLTVV.

For this clonotype: This beta chain is an off-target read within a library intended for alpha chains, so its frequency means little. This chain links TRBV5-1 with TRBJ2-1, with 7 positions matching TRBD2. In germline, CDR1 is SGHRS, CDR2 YFSETQ. The CDR3 extends over 13 amino acids. The V and J ends lost 7 bases and 3 bases, in that order; junction bases with no gene match: 4. The CDR3 DNA is TGCGCCAGCGAGCGGGACGACTACAATGAGCAGTTCTTC. This translates into CASERDDYNEQFF.

This clonotype ranks as medium-sized. This beta chain is a stray read from a library made for alpha chains; its abundance is not meaningful. CDR3 region: CASSTPGTNTEAFF. The CDR3, as DNA: TGTGCCAGCAGCACCCCCGGAACGAACACTGAAGCTTTCTTT. The rearrangement joins TRBV28 to TRBJ1-1; D gene unclear. Deletions cut 6 bases from V and 1 base from J, with 12 bases between. CDR1 and CDR2 from the germline V gene are MDHEN and SYDVKM. This CDR3 spans 14 amino acids. The whole variable domain, remainder taken from reference TRBV28 and TRBJ1-1, is DVKVTQSSRYLVKRTGEKVFLECVQDMDHENMFWYRQDPGLGLRLIYFSYDVKMKEKGDIPEGYSVSREKKERFSLILESASTNQTSMYLCASSTPGTNTEAFFGQGTRLTVV.

This clonotype was counted at least ten times. Being off target in a library aimed at alpha chains, this beta chain has a size of little meaning. The genes are TRBV20-1 and TRBJ2-1, with 7 bases fitting TRBD2. The CDR3 is 14 amino acids. The V gene's germline CDR1 is DFQATT and CDR2 SNEGSKA (reference sequence). Trimming took 1 base from V and 10 from J; bases not matched to a gene: 10. The CDR3 sequence is CSARGPSGSEEQFF. Here the CDR3 DNA reads TGCAGTGCTAGAGGGCCTAGCGGCAGTGAAGAGCAGTTCTTC.

Many counts were recorded for this clonotype. A library made for alpha chains picked up this beta chain off target, so its size means little. The chain couples TRBV7-8 to TRBJ1-2; D is unclear. Trimming took 5 bases from V and 2 from J, leaving 9 bases between them. Per the germline V gene, CDR1 is SGHVS and CDR2 is FQNEAQ. The CDR3 is 13 amino acids. The chain's CDR3 is CASSPGYNYGYTF. The CDR3 DNA follows: TGTGCCAGCAGCCCGGGGTACAACTATGGCTACACCTTC.

This clonotype was counted ten times or more. This beta chain came through as a stray read in a library set up for alpha chains, and its size says little. The chain has TRBV6-6 and TRBJ2-1; possibly TRBD2 for D (6 bases). V was clipped by 5 bases and J by 1 base, with 9 bases between them. The CDR3 is 14 residues long. CDR1 is MNHNY and CDR2 is SVGAGI in the germline V gene (reference sequence). This CDR3 reads CASSRGESYNEQFF. DNA for the CDR3: TGTGCCAGCAGTCGCGGGGAGTCCTACAATGAGCAGTTCTTC.

The table lists this clonotype with many counts. This beta chain is an unintended read in a library built for alpha chains; its size means little. DNA of the CDR3: TGTGCCAGCAGTTACTCGAGATGGTCGGAGCAGTTCTTC. Translating it yields CASSYSRWSEQFF. V usage is TRBV6-5 and J usage is TRBJ2-1; D is undetermined. This CDR3 is built from 13 residues. The V end was cut by 0 bases, the J end by 10 bases, with 10 bases between. Looked up from germline, CDR1 is MNHEY and CDR2 is SVGAGI.

This clonotype has at least ten counts. Within a library made for alpha chains, this beta chain is off target, and its count is uninformative. The gene calls are TRBV5-1 and TRBJ2-2; no clear D gene. Trimming pared 2 bases from V and 4 bases from J, leaving 9 bases between. Germline assignment: CDR1 SGHRS and CDR2 YFSETQ. The CDR3 loop spans 14 amino acids. The CDR3 DNA is TGCGCCAGCAGCTTCCGGCCCTCCACCGGGGAGCTGTTTTTT. This encodes CASSFRPSTGELFF. Supplemented by reference TRBV5-1 and TRBJ2-2, the full variable domain reads KAGVTQTPRYLIKTRGQQVTLSCSPISGHRSVSWYQQTPGQGLQFLFEYFSETQRNKGNFPGRFSGRQFSNSRSEMNVSTLELGDSALYLCASSFRPSTGELFFGEGSRLTVL.

The sample holds many counts of this clonotype. This beta chain slipped into a library made for alpha chains as a stray read, so its size is not meaningful. The chain recombines TRBV2 with TRBJ2-7, with 10 bases aligning to TRBD1. Germline V gene lookup returns CDR1 SNHLY and CDR2 FYNNEI. The CDR3 has 18 amino acids. The trim removed 3 bases at V and 0 bases at J, leaving 11 bases unmatched. This chain's CDR3 is CASSESNVGDRGSYEQYF. The CDR3 coding sequence is TGTGCCAGCAGTGAGTCCAACGTAGGGGACAGGGGCTCCTACGAGCAGTACTTC.

This clonotype appeared many times. A much larger clone lies a single base off, so this may be a read error. As an off-target read in a library built for alpha chains, this beta chain has a frequency of little significance. V and J are TRBV18 and TRBJ2-1; unclear D gene. The CDR3 consists of 12 residues. CDR1 KGHSH and CDR2 LQKENI come from the germline V gene. Trimming cost V 4 bases and J 9 bases, with 10 bases left between them. CDR3 DNA sequence: TGTGCCAGCTCACTGGGTTCCCCTGAGCAGTTCTTC. Translation: CASSLGSPEQFF.

In its sample, this clonotype is medium-sized (0.01 to 0.1%). Little can be read into the size of this beta chain, an off-target read in a library designed for alpha chains. This chain links TRBV5-1 with TRBJ2-1; 8 nucleotides align to TRBD2. With V trimmed by 0 bases and J by 7 bases, 6 bases remained unmatched. Germline V gene sequence: CDR1 SGHRS, CDR2 YFSETQ. The CDR3 consists of 15 residues. CDR3 coding DNA: TGCGCCAGCAGCTTGGAACTAGCGGTGGGGAATGAGCAGTTCTTC. Translation: CASSLELAVGNEQFF.

A remark on this clonotype: Compared with germline, one end of the junction differs, possibly owing to a read error. This beta chain is a stray sequence in a library constructed for alpha chains; its clone size is not meaningful. This rearrangement joins TRBV28 to TRBJ1-6; a possible D gene is TRBD1 (5 bases). Per the germline V gene, CDR1 is MDHEN and CDR2 is SYDVKM. This CDR3 has 13 residues. CDR3: CASRPRVNSPLHF. The CDR3 nucleotides are TGTGCCAGCAGACCCAGGGTGAATTCCCCCCTCCACTTT.

This clonotype occurred many times. This beta chain came through as a stray read in a library set up for alpha chains, and its size says little. The chain has TRBV20-1 and TRBJ1-6; D not certain. The CDR3 has 13 amino acids. Germline CDR1 is DFQATT and CDR2 is SNEGSKA (reference sequence). Trimming took off 6 bases at V and 5 bases at J, with 11 bases between the two ends. CDR3 bases: TGCAGTGCCAGTGACGGGAATAATTCACCCCTCCACTTT. Amino acids: CSASDGNNSPLHF.

This clonotype is deemed medium-sized (0.01 to 0.1%). This beta chain is off target for a library built for alpha chains, so its abundance means little. V usage is TRBV29-1 and J usage is TRBJ1-1; no reliable D call. Trimming left V 4 bases short and J 5 bases short, with 8 bases between. Per the germline V gene, CDR1 is SQVTM and CDR2 is ANQGSEA. This CDR3 comprises 11 residues. The CDR3 coding sequence is TGCAGCGTTGGAGCGTTAACTGAAGCTTTCTTT. This codes for CSVGALTEAFF.

Comment on this clonotype: This beta chain turned up in a library designed for alpha chains; as an off-target read, its abundance says little. The rearrangement uses TRBV11-1 and TRBJ2-3, with D perhaps being TRBD1 or TRBD2 (5 bases each). The CDR3 extends over 13 amino acids. Germline CDR1 SGHAT, CDR2 FQDESV (reference sequence). Trimming left V 3 bases short and J 6 bases short, with 10 bases between. DNA for the CDR3: TGTGCCAGCAGCTTCGCCAGGGAGGATACGCAGTATTTT. Protein sequence: CASSFAREDTQYF.

There are many counts of this clonotype. As an off-target read in a library built for alpha chains, this beta chain has a frequency of little significance. V gene TRBV24-1 combines with J gene TRBJ2-1; a possible D gene is TRBD1 (6 bases). This CDR3 comprises 16 residues. The germline gives CDR1 KGHDR, CDR2 SFDVKD. With 3 bases removed from V and 5 bases from J, the gap between germline ends came to 16 bases. CDR3 sequence reads: CATSDPKQGPNNEQFF. CDR3 bases: TGTGCCACCAGTGATCCGAAGCAGGGGCCTAACAATGAGCAGTTCTTC.

Comments on this clonotype: Found in a library prepared for alpha chains, this beta chain is an off-target read, and its abundance has little meaning. The chain employs TRBV3-1 and TRBJ2-5; tentatively, D is TRBD1 or TRBD2 (5 bases each). There are 15 residues in the CDR3. Germline values: CDR1 LGHDT, CDR2 YNNKEL (reference sequence). With 0 bases removed from V and 4 bases from J, the gap between germline ends came to 12 bases. The CDR3 sequence is CASSQDPSGRETQYF. The CDR3 DNA sequence: TGTGCCAGCAGCCAAGATCCGTCAGGGAGAGAGACCCAGTACTTC.

This clonotype was counted at least ten times. This beta chain is a stray read from a library made for alpha chains; its abundance is not meaningful. This chain links TRBV5-1 with TRBJ2-2; D gene unclear. The CDR3 is 15 residues long. V lost 3 bases, J lost 4 bases, and 13 bases lay in between. From germline, CDR1 is SGHRS and CDR2 YFSETQ. In nucleotides, the CDR3 is TGCGCCAGCAGCTACTACTTAGCCCCCACCGGGGAGCTGTTTTTT. Amino acid sequence: CASSYYLAPTGELFF.

This clonotype was found a few times. This beta chain came through as a stray read in a library set up for alpha chains, and its size says little. The genes are TRBV5-1 and TRBJ2-5; D remains unclear. The CDR3 spans 11 residues. Germline-derived CDR1 and CDR2 are SGHRS and YFSETQ. Trimming cost V 4 bases and J 0 bases, with 1 base left between them. The CDR3: CASSNQETQYF. The CDR3 nucleotides read TGCGCCAGCAGCAACCAAGAGACCCAGTACTTC.

By sample share, this clonotype is medium-sized. Because the library targeted alpha chains, this beta chain is an off-target read whose size means little. The V gene is TRBV20-1, the J gene TRBJ2-3; TRBD2 matches 9 bases. With 4 bases clipped from V and 5 bases from J, the junction kept 7 bases outside the gene matches. The CDR3 runs to 14 residues. Per the germline V gene, CDR1 is DFQATT and CDR2 is SNEGSKA (reference sequence). The CDR3 here is CSATLGLALDTQYF. The CDR3 coding sequence is TGCAGTGCTACTTTGGGACTAGCCTTAGATACGCAGTATTTT.